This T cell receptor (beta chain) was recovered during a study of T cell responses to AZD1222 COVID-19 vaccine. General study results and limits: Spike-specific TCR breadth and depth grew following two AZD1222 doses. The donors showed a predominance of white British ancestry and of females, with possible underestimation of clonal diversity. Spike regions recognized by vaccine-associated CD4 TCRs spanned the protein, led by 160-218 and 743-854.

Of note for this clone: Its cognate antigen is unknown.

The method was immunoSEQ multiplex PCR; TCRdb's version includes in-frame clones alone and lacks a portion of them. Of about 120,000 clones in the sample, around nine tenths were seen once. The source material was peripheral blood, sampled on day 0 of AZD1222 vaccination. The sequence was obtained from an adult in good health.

The chain's CDR3 is CASSLAPGAGETQYF. DNA for the CDR3: TGCGCCAGCAGCTTGGCCCCGGGGGCGGGGGAGACCCAGTACTTC. The chain couples TRBV5-1 to TRBJ2-5; possibly TRBD1 or TRBD2 for D (6 bases each). The CDR3 runs to 15 residues. V gave up 0 bases and J gave up 5 bases, with 14 bases separating them. Looked up from germline, CDR1 is SGHRS and CDR2 is YFSETQ.